This T cell receptor (beta chain) was found in a study of blood T cells in healthy people across ages. The germline gives CDR1 MDHEN, CDR2 SYDVKM. The CDR3 runs 15 residues. Between the trimmed V and J ends, which lost 2 bases and 1 base, there was a span of 12 bases. The second PCR ran roughly 6 to 11 cycles with a sample-barcoded 5' primer and J-beta primers. One entry per CDR3 protein results from TCRdb running MiXCR on the 5' RACE reads. The sample yields over a million distinct CDR3 sequences, over 35% seen once. The material sequenced was blood. The V gene is TRBV28, the J gene TRBJ2-7; D is undetermined. This TCR derives from a woman aged 55-75 years in good health. CDR3 nucleotides: TGTGCCAGCAGTTTAATTGGTGGGTTTTCCTACGAGCAGTACTTC. This gives the protein CASSLIGGFSYEQYF.